This is a list of T cell receptor beta chains from one sample in a study of cytomegalovirus exposure and HLA in healthy donors. Profiled with immunoSEQ multiplex PCR; TCRdb holds only in-frame clones, not every one. The sample has around 150,000 clones; about four fifths are singletons. Sequenced: PBMCs. Source of these receptors: a woman aged 25 to 39 in good health and CMV-seropositive. Each CDR3 is given with its conserved first and last residue.

j_call: TRBJ2-7; v_call: TRBV7-8; cdr3_aa: CASSLGLGQTYEQYF
j_call: TRBJ2-2; v_call: TRBV5-8; cdr3_aa: CASSYFGLAEGELFF
j_call: TRBJ1-3; v_call: TRBV7-6; cdr3_aa: CASSSRQGPGNTIYF
j_call: TRBJ1-1; v_call: TRBV2; cdr3_aa: CASSEEAGVRAFF
j_call: TRBJ1-2; v_call: TRBV29-1; cdr3_aa: CSVMTPPLYGYTF
j_call: TRBJ1-6; v_call: TRBV5-6; cdr3_aa: CASSLTLGTGDSYNSPLHF
j_call: TRBJ2-3; v_call: TRBV7-2; cdr3_aa: CASSLVWLSDTQYF
j_call: TRBJ2-3; v_call: TRBV30; cdr3_aa: CAWSGEVLQYF
j_call: TRBJ2-2; v_call: TRBV28; cdr3_aa: CASSWTRGGSGELFF
j_call: TRBJ2-4; v_call: TRBV5-1; cdr3_aa: CASSLDPNWGDIQYF
j_call: TRBJ1-2; v_call: TRBV19; cdr3_aa: CASSMLIQGFHTF
j_call: TRBJ1-5; v_call: TRBV19; cdr3_aa: CASSGQGVTQPQHF
j_call: TRBJ1-3; v_call: TRBV6-5; cdr3_aa: CASKGWEGNTIYF
j_call: TRBJ2-3; v_call: TRBV21-1; cdr3_aa: CASSKYGTPQTDTQYF
j_call: TRBJ1-1; v_call: TRBV10-3; cdr3_aa: CAISEGRGEAFF
j_call: TRBJ1-3; v_call: TRBV6-1; cdr3_aa: CASSATGSGNTIYF
j_call: TRBJ1-3; v_call: TRBV11-2; cdr3_aa: CASSSGQGGRNTIYF
j_call: TRBJ1-1; v_call: TRBV5-1; cdr3_aa: CASSLFPGTRKAFF
j_call: TRBJ1-6; v_call: TRBV9; cdr3_aa: CASSLTPNSPLHF
j_call: TRBJ2-1; v_call: TRBV4-3; cdr3_aa: CASSHRGRGQGEQFF
j_call: TRBJ1-5; v_call: TRBV30; cdr3_aa: CAWEADSNQPQHF
j_call: TRBJ2-5; v_call: TRBV5-4; cdr3_aa: CASSLTSGGAGETQYF
j_call: TRBJ1-3; v_call: TRBV5-1; cdr3_aa: CASGTGAHSENTIYF
j_call: TRBJ1-2; v_call: TRBV4-2; cdr3_aa: CASSQDRVKNGYTF
j_call: TRBJ2-7; v_call: TRBV4-3; cdr3_aa: CASSQDPGQGGEQYF
j_call: TRBJ1-1; v_call: TRBV5-6; cdr3_aa: CASSLIGGGDTEAFF
j_call: TRBJ2-7; v_call: TRBV6-6; cdr3_aa: CASSTRQGFYYEQYF
j_call: TRBJ2-2; v_call: TRBV11-2; cdr3_aa: CASSSNPSQETNTGELFF
j_call: TRBJ1-2; v_call: TRBV6-5; cdr3_aa: CAAGARLVGRGGYTF
j_call: TRBJ1-2; v_call: TRBV5-4; cdr3_aa: CASSQRQANYGYTF
j_call: TRBJ2-1; v_call: TRBV10-2; cdr3_aa: CASSESALGQFF
j_call: TRBJ1-1; v_call: TRBV13; cdr3_aa: CASSSTVNTEAFF
j_call: TRBJ1-1; v_call: TRBV2; cdr3_aa: CASSDPGGYLIAFF
j_call: TRBJ2-7; v_call: TRBV7-9; cdr3_aa: CASRQGASYEQYF
j_call: TRBJ2-7; v_call: TRBV4-3; cdr3_aa: CASSHAGTGDYERYF
j_call: TRBJ2-1; v_call: TRBV5-5; cdr3_aa: CASSFGLAGYNEQFF
j_call: TRBJ2-5; v_call: TRBV6-1; cdr3_aa: CASSGGGQETQYF
j_call: TRBJ2-1; v_call: TRBV27; cdr3_aa: CASRPFGQAENEQFF